A selection of T cell receptor beta chains follows, all from one sample in a study of blood T cell repertoires in COVID-19. The protocol was immunoSEQ multiplex PCR, while the TCRdb copy is restricted to in-frame clones and leaves out a portion. Here the sample spans some 150,000 clones, around four fifths being singletons. The material sequenced was peripheral blood. The receptors derive from a human donor in a cohort sampled during active COVID-19. Each CDR3 is given with its conserved first and last residue. Each record gives: clone size, V gene, D gene, J gene, CDR3 protein, CDR3 DNA. D genes are given only for firm matches. Size is stated for part of the rows, as once, few or many counts, or as a class when the clone is expanded.

-	TRBV6-4	TRBD1	TRBJ2-3	CATAPTGVFTDTQYF	TGTGCCACCGCCCCGACAGGGGTTTTCACAGATACGCAGTATTTT
-	TRBV2	-	TRBJ2-2	CASKEQRNTGELFF	TGTGCCAGCAAGGAACAGAGGAACACCGGGGAGCTGTTTTTT
few	TRBV6-2/TRBV6-3	-	TRBJ1-1	CASSYGRGWTEAFF	TGTGCCAGCAGTTACGGCCGAGGTTGGACTGAAGCTTTCTTT
few	TRBV4-2	TRBD2	TRBJ2-3	CASSQTGTSGGRTDTQYF	TGTGCCAGCAGCCAAACCGGGACTAGCGGGGGGCGCACAGATACGCAGTATTTT
few	TRBV5-6	-	TRBJ2-7	CASSLGAWGGRSYEQYF	TGTGCCAGCAGCCTGGGGGCCTGGGGAGGGCGCTCCTACGAGCAGTACTTC
-	TRBV6-5	-	TRBJ1-2	CASSYVSGKNGYTF	TGTGCCAGCAGTTATGTCTCCGGGAAGAATGGCTACACCTTC
-	TRBV7-2	-	TRBJ1-3	CASSLARGFRGNTIYF	TGTGCCAGCAGCTTAGCCAGGGGATTTCGTGGAAACACCATATATTTT
-	TRBV28	-	TRBJ1-1	CASRPLDGLEAFF	TGTGCCAGCAGACCCCTGGACGGACTTGAAGCTTTCTTT
-	TRBV11-1	-	TRBJ1-1	CASSLGPGWGNTEAFF	TGTGCCAGCAGCTTAGGACCAGGGTGGGGGAACACTGAAGCTTTCTTT
-	TRBV9	TRBD2	TRBJ2-1	CASSVGPSGEYNEQFF	TGTGCCAGCAGCGTAGGGCCTAGCGGGGAGTACAATGAGCAGTTCTTC
few	TRBV28	-	TRBJ1-2	CASSFFRGGNYGYTF	TGTGCCAGCAGCTTCTTCCGAGGGGGAAACTATGGCTACACCTTC
-	TRBV3-1/TRBV3-2	TRBD1	TRBJ1-5	CASSRSGTGLSGNQPQHF	TGTGCCAGCAGCCGATCCGGGACAGGGCTCAGTGGCAATCAGCCCCAGCATTTT
-	TRBV11-3	-	TRBJ1-3	CASSVIASGNTIYF	TGTGCCAGCAGCGTGATAGCCTCTGGAAACACCATATATTTT
-	TRBV28	-	TRBJ1-5	CASSPGTYSNQPQHF	TGTGCCAGCAGTCCCGGGACTTATAGCAATCAGCCCCAGCATTTT
-	TRBV5-1	-	TRBJ1-4	CASSLEGGSTGEKLFF	TGCGCCAGCAGCTTGGAAGGTGGCTCGACGGGGGAAAAACTGTTTTTT
few	TRBV5-1	-	TRBJ2-4	CASSLVGGTKNIQYF	TGCGCCAGCAGCTTGGTAGGGGGAACCAAAAACATTCAGTACTTC
-	TRBV2	-	TRBJ1-5	CASRTGIKDQPQHF	TGTGCCAGCAGGACCGGGATCAAGGATCAGCCCCAGCATTTT
-	TRBV18	-	TRBJ2-1	CASSRQGNEQFF	TGTGCCAGCTCGCGCCAGGGCAATGAGCAGTTCTTC
-	TRBV5-1	TRBD1	TRBJ1-2	CASSLTGVREPYGYTF	TGCGCCAGCAGCTTGACAGGGGTGAGGGAACCGTATGGCTACACCTTC
-	TRBV9	TRBD2	TRBJ2-5	CASSVGVSGGLDETQYF	TGTGCCAGCAGCGTAGGGGTTAGCGGGGGGCTGGACGAGACCCAGTACTTC